This paragraph reports one T cell receptor (beta chain). Germline CDR1 is SGHTS and CDR2 is YDEGEE. There are 15 residues in the CDR3. Unmatched junction bases numbered 7, after V lost 4 bases and J lost 3 bases. The data were taken from a study of T-cell memory formation after mild COVID-19. TCRdb independently ran MiXCR on the 5' RACE reads; one entry per CDR3 protein. The table has hundreds of thousands of distinct CDR3 sequences, nearly 25% seen once. The sequenced material came from PBMCs or a T cell subset sorted from them (not recorded which). The chain uses TRBV5-8 and TRBJ1-5, with 7 positions matching TRBD1. This sequence originates from an adult woman who had mild COVID-19 (a few samples of this study predate the infection). Cell type and time point are not known. The CDR3: CASSPTGTVNQPQHF. The CDR3 region has the DNA TGTGCCAGCAGCCCAACCGGGACAGTCAATCAGCCCCAGCATTTT.